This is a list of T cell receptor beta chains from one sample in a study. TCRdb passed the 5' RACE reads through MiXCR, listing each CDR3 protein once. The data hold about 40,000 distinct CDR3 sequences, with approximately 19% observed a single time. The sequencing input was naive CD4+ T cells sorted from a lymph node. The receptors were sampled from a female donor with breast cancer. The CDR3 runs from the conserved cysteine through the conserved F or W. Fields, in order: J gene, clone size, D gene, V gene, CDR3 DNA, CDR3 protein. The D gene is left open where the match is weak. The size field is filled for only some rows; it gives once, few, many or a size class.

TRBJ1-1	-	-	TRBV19	TGTGCCAGTAGTATTGGGGGAGCGGTGAACACTGAAGCTTTCTTT	CASSIGGAVNTEAFF
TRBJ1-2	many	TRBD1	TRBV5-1	TGCGCCAGCAGCAGGGCGACAGGGGACTATGGCTACACCTTC	CASSRATGDYGYTF
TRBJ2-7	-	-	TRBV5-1	TGCGCCAGCAGCTTAACCGGGACTCGGCCCTACGAGCAGTACTTC	CASSLTGTRPYEQYF
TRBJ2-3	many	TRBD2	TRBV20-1	TGCAGTGGGGAGGGGCCATTTTCAGATACGCAGTATTTT	CSGEGPFSDTQYF
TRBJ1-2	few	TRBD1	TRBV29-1	TGCAGCGTTGAAGGGAGTCCCGGGACAGTGGGGCATGGCTACACCTTC	CSVEGSPGTVGHGYTF
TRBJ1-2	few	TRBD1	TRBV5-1	TGCGCCAGCAGCGCCGGGACAGGGTCGAGGGGCTACACCTTC	CASSAGTGSRGYTF
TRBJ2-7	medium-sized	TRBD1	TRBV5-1	TGCGCCAGCAGCCAGGGGGCCTACGAGCAGTACTTC	CASSQGAYEQYF
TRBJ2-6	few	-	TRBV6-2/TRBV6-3	TGTGCCAGCAGTTATGTGGCCAACGTCCTGACTTTC	CASSYVANVLTF
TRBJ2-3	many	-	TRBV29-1	TGCAGCGTTGATGGTCTGGCGGGGTCTAGCACAGATACGCAGTATTTT	CSVDGLAGSSTDTQYF
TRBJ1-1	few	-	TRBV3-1	TGTGCCAGCAGCCAAGGGGGAGGCAGTACTGAAGCTTTCTTT	CASSQGGGSTEAFF
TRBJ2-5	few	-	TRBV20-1	TGCAGTGCTCATTACTTGGGGGACCAAGAGACCCAGTACTTC	CSAHYLGDQETQYF
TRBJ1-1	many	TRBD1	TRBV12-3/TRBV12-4	TGTGCCAGCAGTTGGGGACAGGGGGCGGACACTGAAGCTTTCTTT	CASSWGQGADTEAFF
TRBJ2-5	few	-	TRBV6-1	TGTGCCAGCAGTGATAACCCCGGGACGGTACAAGAGACCCAGTACTTC	CASSDNPGTVQETQYF
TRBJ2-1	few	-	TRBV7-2	TGTGCCAGCAGCCCACAAAGCTCCTACAATGAGCAGTTCTTC	CASSPQSSYNEQFF
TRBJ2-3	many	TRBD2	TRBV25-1	TGTGCCAGCAGTGGTGGCCTAGCGGGAGTATCGGATACGCAGTATTTT	CASSGGLAGVSDTQYF
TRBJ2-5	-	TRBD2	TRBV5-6	TGTGCCAGCAGCTTTGTAGCGGGAGTGGAGACCCAGTACTTC	CASSFVAGVETQYF
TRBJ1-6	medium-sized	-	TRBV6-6	TGTGCCAGCAGTTCCACAGGGATTTCACCCCTCCACTTT	CASSSTGISPLHF
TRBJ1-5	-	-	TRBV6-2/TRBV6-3	TGTGCCAGCAAAACAGGGACTTATAGCAATCAGCCCCAGCATTTT	CASKTGTYSNQPQHF
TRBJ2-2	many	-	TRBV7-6	TGTGCCAGCAGCCCCAAGCAGGGGACGGGCGGGGAGCTGTTTTTT	CASSPKQGTGGELFF
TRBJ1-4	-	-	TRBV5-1	TGCGCCAGCAGCTTGCGTGCAACTAATGAAAAACTGTTTTTT	CASSLRATNEKLFF
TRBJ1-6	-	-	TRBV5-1	TGCGCCAGCAGCTGGGAGCTGGATTCACCCCTCCACTTT	CASSWELDSPLHF
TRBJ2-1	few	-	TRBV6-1	TGTGCCAGCATGCATAAGCCTCGGCTGTCCTACAATGAGCAGTTCTTC	CASMHKPRLSYNEQFF
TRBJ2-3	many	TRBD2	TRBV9	TGTGCCAGCAGCGTAGGTCCGACTAGCGGGGCTGATACGCAGTATTTT	CASSVGPTSGADTQYF
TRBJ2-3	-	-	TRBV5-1	TGCGCCAGCAGTCGGGACTTCAATCAGCCCCAGTATTTT	CASSRDFNQPQYF
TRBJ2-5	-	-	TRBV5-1	TGCGCCAACAGCTTGGCCGGCTATCAGTACCAAGAGACCCAGTACTTC	CANSLAGYQYQETQYF
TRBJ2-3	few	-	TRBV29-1	TGCAGCGTTCGGCTACCAAGCACAGATACGCAGTATTTT	CSVRLPSTDTQYF
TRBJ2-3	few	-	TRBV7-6	TGTGCCAGCAGCTTAGAGTCGGCGGGCGCTGCCGTCGGGAATACGCAGTATTTT	CASSLESAGAAVGNTQYF
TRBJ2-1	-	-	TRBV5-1	TGCGCCAGCAGGCCACAGGGATATTACAATGAGCAGTTCTTC	CASRPQGYYNEQFF
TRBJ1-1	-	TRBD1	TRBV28	TGTGCCAGCAGTTTAGCGAGGGGACAGGGGGGGACTGAAGCTTTCTTT	CASSLARGQGGTEAFF
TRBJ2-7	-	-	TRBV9	TGTGCCAGCAGCGTAGGTGGAGACTATTACGAGCAGTACTTC	CASSVGGDYYEQYF
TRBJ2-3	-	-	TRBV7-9	TGTGCCAGCAGCTTAGGGTCGGGTCGCGATACGCAGTATTTT	CASSLGSGRDTQYF
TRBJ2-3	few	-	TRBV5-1	TGCGCCAGCAGCCCGGAGTGGGCTTTCACAGATACGCAGTATTTT	CASSPEWAFTDTQYF
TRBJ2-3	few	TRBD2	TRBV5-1	TGCGCCAGCAGCTCCCGACTAGCGGGAGGGAGCACAGATACGCAGTATTTT	CASSSRLAGGSTDTQYF
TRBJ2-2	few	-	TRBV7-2	TGTGCCAGCTCGAGACAGGTTGACACCGGGGAGCTGTTTTTT	CASSRQVDTGELFF
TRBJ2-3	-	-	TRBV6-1	TGTGCCAGCAGTGAAGTACATTCCCCCACAGATACGCAGTATTTT	CASSEVHSPTDTQYF
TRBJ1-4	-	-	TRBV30	TGTGCCTGGAGTGAAGGGACGGTTGAAAAACTGTTTTTT	CAWSEGTVEKLFF
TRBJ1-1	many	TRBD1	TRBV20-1	TGCAGTGCGCGACAGGGGAGAAACACTGAAGCTTTCTTT	CSARQGRNTEAFF